Reported below is one T cell receptor beta chain. Its antigen is currently not known. No quality values exist for individual bases; no much larger clone is one base distant. These data are taken from a study of T cell repertoires in cytomegalovirus infection (dated 2019 in TCRdb). About the full investigation: Donor HLA type was relevant to the analysis, as public TCR beta signatures indicated carriage of CMV infection together with the matching HLA type.

Points the paper makes about the study in general: The ex vivo response was dominated by HLA-C-restricted CMV-specific TCR beta clonotypes, which also provided the single most frequent clonotype in two of eight donors. Carriers of CMV infection plus the relevant HLA type were discriminated by the cumulative frequency of public TCR beta family members in the study cohort and in an independent roughly 400-donor cohort.

As encoded in the germline V gene (reference sequence), CDR1 is DFQATT while CDR2 is SNEGSKA. There are 16 amino acids in the CDR3, from cysteine to phenylalanine inclusive. CDR3 DNA is the only sequence kept; it has 48 bases, read in frame from the first base. From V the trimming removes 1 base and from J it removes 2 bases, while the gene matches leave 7 bases of the junction unaccounted for. Sequencing relied on an Illumina HiSeq 1500. In TCRdb, the public reads were trimmed at Q25 with fastp and aligned with MiXCR, with productive beta chains retained. Entries that share a CDR3 protein sequence are merged under the most common genes and DNA. The sample table lists around 530,000 distinct CDR3 sequences, about 25% of them with a count of one. The top ten hold over 10% of the sample.

The sample consisted of PBMCs. The sequence was collected from a human donor in good health (CMV status not recorded). Some clones in this sample may be carry-over from other donors' samples. This chain is built from TRBV20-1 and TRBJ2-1, with 8 bases in between that match TRBD2. The CDR3 here reads CSARVGAGVTYNEQFF. The bases read TGCAGTGCTAGAGTCGGAGCGGGAGTCACCTACAATGAGCAGTTCTTC.